This T cell receptor (beta chain) appears in the sequencing data of a study of T-cell memory formation after mild COVID-19. One entry per CDR3 protein results from TCRdb running MiXCR on the 5' RACE reads. This repertoire shows approximately 300,000 distinct CDR3 sequences, just under 20% found once; its top ten account for under 25%. Note on this clonotype: Sequence at one end of the junction differs from germline and may be a read error.

Germline CDR1 SGHVS, CDR2 FQNEAQ. This CDR3 has 12 residues. Sequencing was done on a sample of PBMCs or a T cell subset sorted from them (not recorded which). The chain joins TRBV7-8 to TRBJ1-2; 9 bases are a match to TRBD1. This clonotype originated in a man between 18 and 35 years old who had mild COVID-19 (a few samples of this study predate the infection). Cell type and time point are not known. CDR3 in amino acids: CASSLDRGRRAF. The DNA of the CDR3 is TGTGCCAGCAGCCTGGACAGGGGCCGTCGCGCCTTC. Variable domain in full (rest from reference TRBV7-8 and TRBJ1-2): GAGVSQSPRYKVAKRGQDVALRCDPISGHVSLFWYQQALGQGPEFLTYFQNEAQLDKSGLPSDRFFAERPEGSVSTLKIQRTQQEDSAVYLCASSLDRGRRAFGSGTRLTVV.